The next 4 T cell receptor beta chains were all read from a single sample in a study of breast tumors, draining lymph nodes, adjacent tissues. TCRdb re-analysed the multiplex PCR reads in MiXCR, keeping a single row per CDR3 protein. Among about 32,000 distinct CDR3 sequences listed, 30% to 45% were seen once. The specimen was breast tumor tissue. The receptors were gathered from a female donor with breast cancer. Some clones in this sample may be carry-over from other donors' samples.

This clonotype was observed at least ten times. The chain carries TRBV27 and TRBJ2-7; TRBD1 agrees at 8 bases. After removal of 6 bases from V and 2 bases from J, the junction contained 9 bases not matched to a gene. Germline V CDR1 and CDR2: MNHEY, SMNVEV (reference sequence). CDR3 size: 15 residues. The CDR3, as DNA: TGTGCCAGCAGCCCGAGGAGGACAGGGACCTACGAGCAGTACTTC. Residues: CASSPRRTGTYEQYF.

This clonotype appeared many times. The rearrangement uses TRBV20-1 and TRBJ1-2; 9 bases are a match to TRBD1. This CDR3 spans 13 amino acids. Losses at the gene ends were 3 bases for V and 4 bases for J; bases not matched to a gene: 3. The V gene's germline CDR1 is DFQATT and CDR2 SNEGSKA (reference sequence). CDR3 bases: TGCAGTGCTAGGGACAGGGGACCCTATGGCTACACCTTC. It translates to CSARDRGPYGYTF.

In this sample, this clonotype turned up many times. The chain carries TRBV27 and TRBJ2-7; TRBD1 is a possible D gene (6 bases). This CDR3 is built from 13 residues. CDR1 is MNHEY, CDR2 SMNVEV, per germline (reference sequence). V lost 6 bases, J lost 3 bases, and 12 bases lay in between. The CDR3 region is CASRKGQHYEQYF. The CDR3 DNA reads as TGTGCCAGCAGAAAAGGACAGCACTACGAGCAGTACTTC.

This clonotype occurred many times. Being one base from a much bigger clone, this may be a read error. The gene calls are TRBV9 and TRBJ2-3; D is uncertain. The CDR3 has 12 residues. Trimming stripped 4 bases from V and 2 bases from J, with 5 bases between. CDR1 and CDR2 (germline): SGDLS, YYNGEE. In nucleotides, the CDR3 is TGTGCCAGCAGCCCTAACACAGATACGCAGTATTTT. This encodes CASSPNTDTQYF.